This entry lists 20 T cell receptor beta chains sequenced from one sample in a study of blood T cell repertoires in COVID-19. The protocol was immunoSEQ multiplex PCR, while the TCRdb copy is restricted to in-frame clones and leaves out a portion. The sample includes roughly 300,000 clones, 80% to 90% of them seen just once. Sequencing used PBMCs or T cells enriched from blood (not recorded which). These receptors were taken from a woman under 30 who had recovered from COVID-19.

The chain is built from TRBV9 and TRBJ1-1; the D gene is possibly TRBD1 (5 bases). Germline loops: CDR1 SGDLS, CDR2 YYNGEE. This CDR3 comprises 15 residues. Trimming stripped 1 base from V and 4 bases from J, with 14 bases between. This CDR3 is CASSVRGVVGTEAFF. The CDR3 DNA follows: TGTGCCAGCAGCGTAAGGGGCGTGGTAGGCACTGAAGCTTTCTTT.

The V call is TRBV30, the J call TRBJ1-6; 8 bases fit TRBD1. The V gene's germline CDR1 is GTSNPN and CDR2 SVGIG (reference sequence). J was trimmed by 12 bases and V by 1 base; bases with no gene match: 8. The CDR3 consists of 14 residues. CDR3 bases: TGTGCCTGGAGTGAACAGGGGGGATGGAAACCCCTCCACTTT. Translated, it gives CAWSEQGGWKPLHF.

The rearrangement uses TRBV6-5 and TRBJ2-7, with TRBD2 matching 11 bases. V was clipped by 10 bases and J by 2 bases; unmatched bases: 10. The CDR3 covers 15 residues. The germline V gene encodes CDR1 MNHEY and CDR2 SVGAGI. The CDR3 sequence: CATSYIAGGTYEQYF. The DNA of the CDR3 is TGTGCCACCTCATACATAGCGGGGGGGACCTACGAGCAGTACTTC.

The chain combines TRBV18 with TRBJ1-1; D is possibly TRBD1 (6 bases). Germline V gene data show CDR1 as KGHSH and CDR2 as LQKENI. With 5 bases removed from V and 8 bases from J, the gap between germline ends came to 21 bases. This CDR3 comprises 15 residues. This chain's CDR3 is CASSTSNRVMSEAFF. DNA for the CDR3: TGTGCCAGCTCAACGAGCAACAGGGTCATGAGCGAAGCTTTCTTT.

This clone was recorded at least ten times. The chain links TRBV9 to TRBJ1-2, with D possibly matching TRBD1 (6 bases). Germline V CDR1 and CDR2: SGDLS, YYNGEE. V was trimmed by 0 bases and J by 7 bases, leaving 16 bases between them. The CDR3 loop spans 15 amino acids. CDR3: CASSVGSGVNLGYTF. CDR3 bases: TGTGCCAGCAGCGTAGGTTCAGGGGTCAACCTTGGCTACACCTTC.

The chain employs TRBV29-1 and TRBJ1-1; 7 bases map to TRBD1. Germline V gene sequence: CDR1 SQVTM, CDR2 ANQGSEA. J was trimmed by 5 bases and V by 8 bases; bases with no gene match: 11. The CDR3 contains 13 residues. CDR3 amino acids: CSPYRGEGTEAFF. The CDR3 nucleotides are TGCAGCCCTTACAGGGGTGAAGGAACTGAAGCTTTCTTT.

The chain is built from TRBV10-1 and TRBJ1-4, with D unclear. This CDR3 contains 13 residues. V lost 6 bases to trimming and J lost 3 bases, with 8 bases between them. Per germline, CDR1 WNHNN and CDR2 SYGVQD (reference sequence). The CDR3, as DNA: TGCGCCAGCAGCCCGGGGTCTAATGAAAAACTGTTTTTT. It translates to CASSPGSNEKLFF.

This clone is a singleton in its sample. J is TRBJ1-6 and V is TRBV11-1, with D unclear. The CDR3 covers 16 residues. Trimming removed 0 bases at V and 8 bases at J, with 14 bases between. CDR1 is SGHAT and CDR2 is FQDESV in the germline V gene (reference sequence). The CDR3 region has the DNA TGTGCCAGCAGCTTAGCGCGCTTGGGCAGTTATTCACCCCTCCACTTT. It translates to CASSLARLGSYSPLHF.

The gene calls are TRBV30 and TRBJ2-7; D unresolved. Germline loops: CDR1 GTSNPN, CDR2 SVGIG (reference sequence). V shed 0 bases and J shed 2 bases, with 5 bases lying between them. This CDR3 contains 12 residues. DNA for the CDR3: TGTGCCTGGAGTGTATCGGCCTACGAGCAGTACTTC. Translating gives CAWSVSAYEQYF.

The CDR3 nucleotides are TGTGCCAGCAGTTTTCCGAACTATGGCTACACCTTC. Residues: CASSFPNYGYTF. The chain couples TRBV28 to TRBJ1-2; D is undetermined. This CDR3 has 12 residues. The V and J ends lost 3 bases and 2 bases respectively, with 4 bases between them. CDR1 is MDHEN and CDR2 is SYDVKM in the germline V gene.

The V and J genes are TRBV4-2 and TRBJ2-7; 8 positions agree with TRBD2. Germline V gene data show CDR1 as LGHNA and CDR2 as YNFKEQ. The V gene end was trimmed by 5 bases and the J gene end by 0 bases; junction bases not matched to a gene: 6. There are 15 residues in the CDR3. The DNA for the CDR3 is TGTGCCAGCAGCGGCTCCGGGACTAGCTCCTACGAGCAGTACTTC. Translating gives CASSGSGTSSYEQYF.

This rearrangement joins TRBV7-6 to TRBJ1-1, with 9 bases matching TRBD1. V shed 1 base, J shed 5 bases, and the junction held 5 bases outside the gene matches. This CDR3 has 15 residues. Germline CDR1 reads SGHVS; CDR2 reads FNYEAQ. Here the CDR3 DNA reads TGTGCCAGCAGCTTAGGAACAGGGGGCACGACTGAAGCTTTCTTT. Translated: CASSLGTGGTTEAFF.

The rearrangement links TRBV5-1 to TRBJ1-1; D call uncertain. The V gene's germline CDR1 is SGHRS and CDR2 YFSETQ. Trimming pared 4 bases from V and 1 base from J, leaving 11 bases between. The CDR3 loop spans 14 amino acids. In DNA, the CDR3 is TGCGCCAGCAGCCCCCACAACGAGAACACTGAAGCTTTCTTT. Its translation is CASSPHNENTEAFF.

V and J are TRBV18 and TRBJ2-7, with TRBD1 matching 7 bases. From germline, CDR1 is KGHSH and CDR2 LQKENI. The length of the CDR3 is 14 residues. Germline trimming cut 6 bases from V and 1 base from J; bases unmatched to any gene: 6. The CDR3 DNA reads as TGTGCCAGCTCCCCGGGACAGACGTCCTACGAGCAGTACTTC. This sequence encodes CASSPGQTSYEQYF.

CDR3: CASSHSGNTIYF. Written as DNA, the CDR3 is TGTGCCAGCAGCCACTCTGGAAACACCATATATTTT. The chain couples TRBV5-6 to TRBJ1-3; no definite D call. The CDR3 runs 12 residues. Trimming removed 4 bases at V and 0 bases at J, with 2 bases between. Per germline, CDR1 SGHDT and CDR2 YYEEEE.

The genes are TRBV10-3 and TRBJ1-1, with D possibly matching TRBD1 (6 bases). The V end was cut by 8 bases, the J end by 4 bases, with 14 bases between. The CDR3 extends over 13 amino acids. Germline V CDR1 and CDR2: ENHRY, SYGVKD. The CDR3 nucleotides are TGTGCCATCCAAAATCAGGGGTCCACTGAAGCTTTCTTT. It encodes CAIQNQGSTEAFF.

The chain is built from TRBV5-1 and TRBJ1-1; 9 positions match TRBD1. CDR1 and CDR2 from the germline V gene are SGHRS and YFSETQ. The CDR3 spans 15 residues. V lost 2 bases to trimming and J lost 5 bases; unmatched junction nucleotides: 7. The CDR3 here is CASSLRGQGWTEAFF. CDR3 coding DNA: TGCGCCAGCAGCTTAAGGGGACAGGGTTGGACTGAAGCTTTCTTT. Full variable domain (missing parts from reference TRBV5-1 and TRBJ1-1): KAGVTQTPRYLIKTRGQQVTLSCSPISGHRSVSWYQQTPGQGLQFLFEYFSETQRNKGNFPGRFSGRQFSNSRSEMNVSTLELGDSALYLCASSLRGQGWTEAFFGQGTRLTVV.

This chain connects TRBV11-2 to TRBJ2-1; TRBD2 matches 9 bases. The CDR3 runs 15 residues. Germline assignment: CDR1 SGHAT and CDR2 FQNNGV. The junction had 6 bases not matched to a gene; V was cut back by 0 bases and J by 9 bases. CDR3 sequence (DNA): TGTGCCAGCAGCTTAGAGCAGCTAGCGGGATTTGAGCAGTTCTTC. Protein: CASSLEQLAGFEQFF.

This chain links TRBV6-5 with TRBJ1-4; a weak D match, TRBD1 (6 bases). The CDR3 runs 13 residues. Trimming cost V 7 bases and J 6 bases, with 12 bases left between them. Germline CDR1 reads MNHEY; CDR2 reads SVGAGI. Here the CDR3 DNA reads TGTGCCAGCATGCGTCACAGGGATGAAAAACTGTTTTTT. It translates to CASMRHRDEKLFF.

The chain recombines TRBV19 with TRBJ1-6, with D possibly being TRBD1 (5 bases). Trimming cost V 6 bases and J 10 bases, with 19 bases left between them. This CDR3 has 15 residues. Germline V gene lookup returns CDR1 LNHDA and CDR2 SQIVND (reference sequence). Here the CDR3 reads CASRERGSVGSPLHF. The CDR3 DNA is TGTGCCAGTAGGGAAAGGGGTAGTGTCGGCTCACCCCTCCACTTT.